The rows below give T cell receptor beta chains drawn from one sample of a study of T cell responses to AZD1222 COVID-19 vaccine. Using immunoSEQ multiplex PCR, the repertoire was profiled, and TCRdb retains in-frame clones only, with some absent. This table has 150,000 to 180,000 clones, 75% to 90% appearing once. The sample was peripheral blood, taken after recovery from COVID-19. The receptors derive from an adult who had recovered from COVID-19. Both conserved end residues are part of each CDR3. D genes are given only for firm matches. Clone size is shown for a subset of rows, as once, few, many or a class of expanded clone.

v_gene	d_gene	j_gene	abundance	CDR3aa	CDR3nt
TRBV29-1	-	TRBJ1-1	-	CSVKGRILNTEAFF	TGCAGCGTTAAAGGAAGGATTCTGAACACTGAAGCTTTCTTT
TRBV7-9	-	TRBJ1-3	-	CASSLGDLWHLSGNTIYF	TGTGCCAGCAGCTTAGGAGATTTGTGGCATCTCTCTGGAAACACCATATATTTT
TRBV9	-	TRBJ2-5	-	CASSVRRGPAETQYF	TGTGCCAGCAGCGTTCGCAGGGGCCCGGCGGAGACCCAGTACTTC
TRBV11-2	TRBD1	TRBJ2-5	-	CASSFRDRGLQETQYF	TGTGCCAGCAGCTTCCGGGACAGGGGACTACAAGAGACCCAGTACTTC
TRBV9	-	TRBJ1-6	-	CASSVAGQSSYNSPLHF	TGTGCCAGCAGCGTAGCCGGACAGAGCTCCTATAATTCACCCCTCCACTTT
TRBV11-2	-	TRBJ2-7	few	CASSFRARLETYEQYF	TGTGCCAGCAGCTTTAGAGCCAGACTGGAGACCTACGAGCAGTACTTC
TRBV29-1	TRBD2	TRBJ2-1	-	CSTEGEGYNEQFF	TGCAGCACCGAAGGGGAGGGTTACAATGAGCAGTTCTTC
TRBV6-2/TRBV6-3	-	TRBJ1-5	-	CASSYSSKNTYQPQHF	TGTGCCAGCAGTTACTCGAGTAAGAACACATATCAGCCCCAGCATTTT
TRBV7-6	TRBD2	TRBJ2-5	-	CASSPGTSGYQETQYF	TGTGCCAGCAGCCCCGGGACTAGCGGGTATCAAGAGACCCAGTACTTC
TRBV6-1	TRBD2	TRBJ2-7	-	CASSEGRTSGGPHPYEQYF	TGTGCCAGCAGTGAAGGTCGAACTAGCGGGGGTCCTCACCCCTACGAGCAGTACTTC
TRBV4-1	-	TRBJ1-5	-	CASSQHEGSNQPQHF	TGCGCCAGCAGCCAACACGAGGGCAGTAATCAGCCCCAGCATTTT
TRBV6-1	TRBD1	TRBJ1-5	-	CASSEDRGGKGPQHF	TGTGCCAGCAGTGAGGACAGGGGCGGGAAAGGGCCCCAGCATTTT
TRBV5-1	TRBD1	TRBJ2-5	-	CASSPLTGGMETQYF	TGCGCCAGCAGCCCCCTGACAGGGGGCATGGAGACCCAGTACTTC
TRBV7-9	TRBD1	TRBJ1-3	-	CASSSDRGLGNTIYF	TGTGCCAGCAGCTCGGACAGGGGTTTAGGAAACACCATATATTTT
TRBV12-3/TRBV12-4	-	TRBJ1-2	once	CASSTGRIYGYTF	TGTGCCAGCAGCACCGGAAGGATTTATGGCTACACCTTC
TRBV7-2	-	TRBJ2-2	-	CASSSQGGPTGELFF	TGTGCCAGCAGCTCCCAGGGGGGGCCTACCGGGGAGCTGTTTTTT
TRBV5-8	-	TRBJ2-5	-	CASSSRTYQETQYF	TGTGCCAGCAGCTCCCGGACATACCAAGAGACCCAGTACTTC
TRBV2	-	TRBJ2-5	-	CASSDRTETQYF	TGTGCCAGCAGTGATCGAACAGAGACCCAGTACTTC
TRBV7-9	-	TRBJ2-7	-	CASSSGNLYEQYF	TGTGCCAGCAGCTCCGGGAACCTCTACGAGCAGTACTTC
TRBV24-1	-	TRBJ1-5	-	CATSVGSNQPQHF	TGTGCCACCAGTGTCGGTAGCAATCAGCCCCAGCATTTT
TRBV28	-	TRBJ1-5	-	CASIGSNQPQHF	TGTGCCAGCATAGGTAGCAATCAGCCCCAGCATTTT
TRBV4-2	-	TRBJ1-2	-	CASSQDILGGASYGYTF	TGTGCCAGCAGCCAAGATATACTGGGGGGCGCCTCCTATGGCTACACCTTC
TRBV7-9	TRBD1	TRBJ1-1	-	CASSLVRDRGRTEAFF	TGTGCCAGCAGCTTAGTACGGGACAGGGGGCGAACTGAAGCTTTCTTT
TRBV5-6	-	TRBJ1-2	-	CASCFFATLALNYGYTF	TGTGCCAGCTGTTTTTTCGCGACGCTGGCGTTGAACTATGGCTACACCTTC
TRBV7-2	TRBD1	TRBJ2-7	-	CASSSPGQGVSYEQYF	TGTGCCAGCAGCTCCCCTGGACAGGGGGTCTCCTACGAGCAGTACTTC
TRBV5-1	-	TRBJ1-1	-	CATHQDVGGENTEAFF	TGCGCCACTCACCAGGACGTAGGGGGTGAGAACACTGAAGCTTTCTTT
TRBV28	TRBD2	TRBJ2-7	few	CASSLAGLGDYEQYF	TGTGCCAGCAGTTTAGCAGGACTAGGGGATTACGAGCAGTACTTC
TRBV7-2	-	TRBJ1-5	-	CASSLNLGYQPQHF	TGTGCCAGCAGCTTAAATCTGGGATATCAGCCCCAGCATTTT
TRBV18	TRBD2	TRBJ2-1	-	CASSATIRTGGSNEQFF	TGTGCCAGCTCAGCGACAATAAGAACTGGCGGGAGTAATGAGCAGTTCTTC
TRBV5-1	-	TRBJ2-5	-	CASSAIPRNQETQYF	TGCGCCAGCAGCGCTATTCCGAGGAACCAAGAGACCCAGTACTTC
TRBV9	-	TRBJ2-3	-	CASSTGDPRGTDTQYF	TGTGCCAGCAGCACCGGGGACCCTCGGGGGACAGATACGCAGTATTTT
TRBV6-1	TRBD1	TRBJ1-3	once	CASSALGALKTGSSGNTIYF	TGTGCCAGCAGTGCCCTGGGCGCTTTAAAGACAGGGTCGAGTGGAAACACCATATATTTT
TRBV10-1	-	TRBJ2-1	-	CASSTGNEQFF	TGCGCCAGCAGTACAGGTAATGAGCAGTTCTTC
TRBV28	TRBD1	TRBJ2-6	-	CASSLTGAGANVLTF	TGTGCCAGCAGCCTTACAGGGGCTGGGGCCAACGTCCTGACTTTC
TRBV5-1	TRBD1	TRBJ1-1	-	CASSWTGYTEAFF	TGCGCCAGCAGCTGGACAGGGTACACTGAAGCTTTCTTT
TRBV4-2	-	TRBJ2-4	-	CASSPTGSTESLAKNIQYF	TGTGCCAGCAGCCCCACAGGATCAACAGAATCACTAGCCAAAAACATTCAGTACTTC
TRBV9	-	TRBJ1-2	-	CASSGRSSNYGYTF	TGTGCCAGCAGCGGACGGTCTTCTAACTATGGCTACACCTTC
TRBV5-1	TRBD1	TRBJ1-2	-	CASSPGTGVGYTF	TGCGCCAGCAGCCCTGGGACAGGGGTTGGCTACACCTTC
TRBV10-3	-	TRBJ1-5	once	CAISDPGRGQPQHF	TGTGCCATCAGTGACCCGGGACGTGGGCAGCCCCAGCATTTT
TRBV10-3	-	TRBJ1-3	few	CAIKDAGNTIYF	TGTGCCATCAAAGACGCGGGAAACACCATATATTTT
TRBV4-1	-	TRBJ2-5	few	CASSQSNRGGETQYF	TGCGCCAGCAGCCAAAGCAACAGGGGAGGAGAGACCCAGTACTTC